This TCR beta chain was sequenced in a study of T cell repertoires in cytomegalovirus infection. TCRdb recomputed calls from the reads with MiXCR, one row per CDR3 protein. The sample consists of a few hundred thousand distinct CDR3 sequences, over 7.5% of them appearing once. Germline CDR1 is SEHNR and CDR2 is FQNEAQ (reference sequence). V lost 2 bases, J lost 2 bases, and 17 bases lay in between. This CDR3 is built from 17 residues. This clonotype was counted a few times. Its antigen is not identified. Study-wide results and limits: Ex vivo, HLA-C-restricted CMV-specific TCR beta clonotypes prevailed over the rest of the response.

The receptor was derived from a human donor in good health (CMV status not recorded). Some clones in this sample may be carry-over from other donors' samples. The rearrangement links TRBV7-9 to TRBJ2-3; D remains ambiguous. Sample: PBMCs. For the CDR3, the DNA is TGTGCCAGCAGCTTAAGTCCGAGTAAGGGCCTCACAGATACGCAGTATTTT. Its translation: CASSLSPSKGLTDTQYF.